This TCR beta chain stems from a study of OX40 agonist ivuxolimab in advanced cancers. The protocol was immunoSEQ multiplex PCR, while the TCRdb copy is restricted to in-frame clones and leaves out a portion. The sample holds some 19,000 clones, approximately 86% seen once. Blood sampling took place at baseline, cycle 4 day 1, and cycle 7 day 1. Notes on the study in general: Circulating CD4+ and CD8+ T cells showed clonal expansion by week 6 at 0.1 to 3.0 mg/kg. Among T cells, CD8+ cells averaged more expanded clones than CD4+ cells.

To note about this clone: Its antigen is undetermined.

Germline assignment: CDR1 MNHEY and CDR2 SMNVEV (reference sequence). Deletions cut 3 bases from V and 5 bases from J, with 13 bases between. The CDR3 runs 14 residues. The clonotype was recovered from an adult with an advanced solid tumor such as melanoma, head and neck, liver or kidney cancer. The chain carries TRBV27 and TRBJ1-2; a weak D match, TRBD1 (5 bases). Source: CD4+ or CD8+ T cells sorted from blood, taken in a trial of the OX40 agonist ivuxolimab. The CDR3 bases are TGTGCCAGCAGTTTCTTGGGGGACGGGTATGGCTACACCTTC. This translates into CASSFLGDGYGYTF.